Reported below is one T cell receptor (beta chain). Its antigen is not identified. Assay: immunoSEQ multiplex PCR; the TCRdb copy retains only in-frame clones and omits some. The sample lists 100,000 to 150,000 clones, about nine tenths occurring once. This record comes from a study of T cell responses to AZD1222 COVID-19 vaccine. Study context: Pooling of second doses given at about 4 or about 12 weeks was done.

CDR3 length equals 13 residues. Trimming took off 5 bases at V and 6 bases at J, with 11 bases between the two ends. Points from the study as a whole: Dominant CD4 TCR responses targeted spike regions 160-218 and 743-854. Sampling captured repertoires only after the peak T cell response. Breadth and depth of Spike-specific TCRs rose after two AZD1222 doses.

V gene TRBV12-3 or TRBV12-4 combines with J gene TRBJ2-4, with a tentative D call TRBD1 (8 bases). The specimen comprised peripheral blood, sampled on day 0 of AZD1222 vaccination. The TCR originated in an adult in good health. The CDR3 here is CASSTGGGNIQYF. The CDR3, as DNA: TGTGCCAGCAGTACAGGGGGGGGAAACATTCAGTACTTC.